This T cell receptor beta chain is from a study of response to subunit inactivated influenza vaccine. Study-wide findings and caveats: Each seasonal influenza vaccination recruits few new T cells, the authors suggested.

MiXCR was run by TCRdb on the RT-PCR reads, yielding one entry per CDR3 protein. The data contain about 520,000 distinct CDR3 sequences, approximately 7.7% of them singletons. The V end was cut by 5 bases, the J end by 5 bases, with 7 bases between. The CDR3 is 12 amino acids. Germline CDR1 and CDR2: SEHNR and FQNEAQ (reference sequence). This clonotype came up many times. The target antigen is unknown. Specimen: PBMCs from blood, collected less than 30 months after vaccination. The V gene is TRBV7-9, the J gene TRBJ1-5; no firm D call. This receptor was obtained from a man between 50 and 69 years old who received an inactivated influenza vaccine. In DNA, the CDR3 is TGTGCCAGCAGCGACCCCGATCAGCCCCAGCATTTT. This translates into CASSDPDQPQHF.